A single sample gave rise to the 31 T cell receptor beta chains below, sequenced in a study of memory CD4+ T cells and cytomegalovirus serostatus. Single viable CD3+CD4+CD8-CD45RO+ cells were sorted as the memory CD4+ T cells. Assay: immunoSEQ multiplex PCR; the TCRdb copy retains only in-frame clones and omits some. The data contain approximately 56,000 clones, 82% of them singletons. The sequenced sample was memory CD4+ T cells from blood. These receptors were taken from an adult in good health and CMV-seronegative.

The table lists this clone with a count of one. The chain is built from TRBV2 and TRBJ2-3, with D unresolved. V was shortened by 8 bases and J by 2 bases, with 11 bases between the two germline ends. Germline assignment: CDR1 SNHLY and CDR2 FYNNEI. CDR3 size: 13 residues. CDR3 amino acids: CASGRGPTDTQYF. In DNA form, the CDR3 reads TGTGCCAGCGGCCGAGGTCCCACAGATACGCAGTATTTT.

This chain connects TRBV4-2 to TRBJ1-1, with 8 positions matching TRBD1. Trimming cost V 0 bases and J 5 bases; bases outside gene matches: 14. Looked up from germline, CDR1 is LGHNA and CDR2 is YNFKEQ. The CDR3 consists of 18 residues. CDR3 protein: CASSQDAGQGAPGTEAFF. CDR3 coding DNA: TGTGCCAGCAGCCAAGATGCGGGTCAGGGGGCGCCGGGGACTGAAGCTTTCTTT.

The chain combines TRBV7-2 with TRBJ2-3; D remains unclear. CDR1 and CDR2 from the germline V gene are SGHTA and FQGNSA. V was trimmed by 1 base and J by 6 bases, leaving 8 bases between them. The CDR3 contains 13 residues. In nucleotides, the CDR3 is TGTGCCAGCAGCTTAGTCCGGACCGATACGCAGTATTTT. It translates to CASSLVRTDTQYF. The variable domain in full, with the rest retrieved from reference TRBV7-2 and TRBJ2-3, is GAGVSQSPSNKVTEKGKDVELRCDPISGHTALYWYRQSLGQGLEFLIYFQGNSAPDKSGLPSDRFSAERTGGSVSTLTIQRTQQEDSAVYLCASSLVRTDTQYFGPGTRLTVL.

J is TRBJ2-3 and V is TRBV7-2; perhaps TRBD1 as D (5 bases). Trimming removed 6 bases at V and 4 bases at J, with 8 bases between. In germline, CDR1 is SGHTA, CDR2 FQGNSA. CDR3 size: 12 residues. CDR3 sequence (DNA): TGTGCCAGCAGGTTCAGGGCAGATACGCAGTATTTT. This translates into CASRFRADTQYF. The complete variable domain, with remaining parts taken from reference TRBV7-2 and TRBJ2-3, reads GAGVSQSPSNKVTEKGKDVELRCDPISGHTALYWYRQSLGQGLEFLIYFQGNSAPDKSGLPSDRFSAERTGGSVSTLTIQRTQQEDSAVYLCASRFRADTQYFGPGTRLTVL.

This clone was observed a few times. The chain couples TRBV28 to TRBJ2-7; 9 bases are a match to TRBD1. This CDR3 is 14 amino acids long. V dropped 5 bases and J dropped 3; count of bases not matched to a gene: 5. Germline CDR1 is MDHEN and CDR2 is SYDVKM. CDR3 bases: TGTGCCAGCAGTCCCCCGACAGGGGGCTACGAGCAGTACTTC. It translates to CASSPPTGGYEQYF.

The CDR3 DNA reads as TGTGCCAGCCTCGGGACGGTGGGGTTTGGCTACACCTTC. It translates to CASLGTVGFGYTF. The chain uses TRBV6-5 and TRBJ1-2, with D maybe TRBD1 (5 bases). Trimming removed 8 bases from V and 7 bases from J, with 17 bases in between. This CDR3 has 13 residues. Germline V gene sequence: CDR1 MNHEY, CDR2 SVGAGI.

The chain recombines TRBV6-5 with TRBJ2-5; D might be TRBD1 (5 bases). Per the germline V gene, CDR1 is MNHEY and CDR2 is SVGAGI. Trimming removed 8 bases from V and 6 bases from J, with 16 bases in between. The CDR3 covers 13 residues. Here the CDR3 DNA reads TGTGCCAGCCCTACTTGGGGCCCCAAGACCCAGTACTTC. Translated, it gives CASPTWGPKTQYF.

This clone occurred a few times. The chain uses TRBV6-1 and TRBJ2-7; possible D gene TRBD2, 5 bases. The CDR3 covers 13 residues. V gave up 8 bases and J gave up 5 bases, with 16 bases separating them. Germline lookup yields CDR1 MNHNS and CDR2 SASEGT. The CDR3 DNA is TGTGCCAGCTACCTCCCGGGGTCCGACGAGCAGTACTTC. It yields the protein CASYLPGSDEQYF.

The CDR3 coding sequence is TGTGCCAGCAGCTCCCCGGGACAGGCTTTGAATGAGCAGTTCTTC. Its translation: CASSSPGQALNEQFF. V is TRBV5-4 and J is TRBJ2-1; 8 positions match TRBD1. CDR1 and CDR2 from the germline V gene are SGHNT and YYREEE (reference sequence). Trimming cost V 3 bases and J 7 bases; bases outside gene matches: 9. This CDR3 region has 15 residues.

The rearrangement joins TRBV5-4 to TRBJ2-1; D remains unclear. The CDR3 extends over 13 amino acids. V lost 5 bases to trimming and J lost 4 bases, with 10 bases between them. CDR1 is SGHNT, CDR2 YYREEE, per germline (reference sequence). In DNA form, the CDR3 reads TGTGCCAGCAGTCCCGCCGCATACAATGAGCAGTTCTTC. It yields the protein CASSPAAYNEQFF.

The genes are TRBV7-2 and TRBJ2-3; no reliable D call. Germline V gene lookup returns CDR1 SGHTA and CDR2 FQGNSA. Trimming removed 2 bases from V and 5 bases from J, with 8 bases in between. The CDR3 has 13 amino acids. CDR3 coding DNA: TGTGCCAGCAGCTTAAAGGGCGGAGATACGCAGTATTTT. Translation gives CASSLKGGDTQYF.

This clone came up once. This chain joins TRBV28 and TRBJ1-1; weak D call: TRBD1 (6 bases). Germline V CDR1 and CDR2: MDHEN, SYDVKM. This CDR3 is 14 amino acids long. With 6 bases removed from V and 7 bases from J, the gap between germline ends came to 18 bases. CDR3 amino acids: CASSHHRVEIEAFF. The CDR3 DNA reads as TGTGCCAGCAGCCACCACAGGGTAGAAATTGAAGCTTTCTTT.

A word on this clone: Sequence at one end of the junction differs from germline and may be a read error. V gene TRBV7-7 combines with J gene TRBJ2-3; D is uncertain. Germline CDR1 SSHAT, CDR2 FNYEAQ (reference sequence). The CDR3 consists of 15 residues. In nucleotides, the CDR3 is TGTGCTAGCAGCTTAGAGCTAGGCGCGACTCATACGCAGTATTTT. Translation: CASSLELGATHTQYF.

The chain carries TRBV19 and TRBJ1-6; a possible D gene is TRBD1 (5 bases). Germline V gene sequence: CDR1 LNHDA, CDR2 SQIVND (reference sequence). V lost 5 bases, J lost 0 bases, and 11 bases lay in between. The CDR3 spans 16 residues. CDR3 nucleotide sequence: TGTGCCAGTAGTTCCGGTAGGGGCTCCTATAATTCACCCCTCCACTTT. Protein product: CASSSGRGSYNSPLHF.

The chain uses TRBV27 and TRBJ1-1, with D unclear. Germline V gene lookup returns CDR1 MNHEY and CDR2 SMNVEV (reference sequence). The length of the CDR3 is 15 residues. V was shortened by 5 bases and J by 0 bases, with 13 bases between the two germline ends. The CDR3 DNA is TGTGCCAGCAGTGCCAGAAAGCAAATGAACACTGAAGCTTTCTTT. Protein: CASSARKQMNTEAFF.

V usage is TRBV27 and J usage is TRBJ2-5, with 7 bases matching TRBD2. Germline lookup yields CDR1 MNHEY and CDR2 SMNVEV (reference sequence). The CDR3 contains 14 residues. With 5 bases clipped from V and 5 bases from J, the junction kept 8 bases outside the gene matches. For the CDR3, the DNA is TGTGCCAGCAGTCCCCGGGGAGGGGTGGAGACCCAGTACTTC. It codes for CASSPRGGVETQYF.

The J gene is TRBJ1-3, the V gene TRBV7-2; D call uncertain. Trimming shortened V by 5 bases and J by 0 bases, and 11 bases separated the two germline ends. Germline CDR1 SGHTA, CDR2 FQGNSA. CDR3 length: 15 residues. The CDR3 is CASSPRTFSGNTIYF. CDR3 bases: TGTGCCAGCAGCCCCCGGACTTTCTCTGGAAACACCATATATTTT.

V and J are TRBV5-1 and TRBJ2-3; 14 nucleotides match TRBD2. The CDR3 sequence is 18 residues long. Germline assignment: CDR1 SGHRS and CDR2 YFSETQ. The V segment lost 4 bases and the J segment 4 bases; nucleotides outside the gene matches: 11. The CDR3 DNA follows: TGCGCCAGCAGCAATCCGGGACTAGCGGGGGCCGGGGCAGATACGCAGTATTTT. Residues: CASSNPGLAGAGADTQYF.

The V call is TRBV2, the J call TRBJ2-7; D is possibly TRBD2 (6 bases). Germline lookup yields CDR1 SNHLY and CDR2 FYNNEI. The length of the CDR3 is 15 residues. V lost 6 bases and J 3 bases, leaving 18 bases between the germline ends. The CDR3 region is CASRPGPNGGYEQYF. The CDR3 DNA follows: TGTGCCAGCAGACCCGGTCCTAACGGGGGCTACGAGCAGTACTTC.

This clone is a singleton in its sample. V gene TRBV27 combines with J gene TRBJ2-1; D might be TRBD2 (6 bases). Germline V gene sequence: CDR1 MNHEY, CDR2 SMNVEV (reference sequence). V lost 2 bases, J lost 9 bases, and 14 bases lay in between. The CDR3 contains 14 residues. The CDR3: CASSLAFSGSEQFF. The CDR3 coding sequence is TGTGCCAGCAGTTTAGCCTTTTCCGGGAGTGAGCAGTTCTTC.

The rearrangement links TRBV6-1 to TRBJ1-5, with D unclear. CDR1 MNHNS and CDR2 SASEGT come from the germline V gene. This CDR3 has 13 amino acids. Trimming took off 7 bases at V and 4 bases at J, with 11 bases between the two ends. The CDR3 sequence is CASITTGNQPQHF. The CDR3 DNA follows: TGTGCCAGCATCACGACGGGAAATCAGCCCCAGCATTTT.

This clone was seen once. The rearrangement links TRBV28 to TRBJ1-5, with D perhaps TRBD1 (6 bases). The CDR3 is 16 residues long. Germline V lookup: CDR1 MDHEN, CDR2 SYDVKM. V was cut by 2 bases and J by 3 bases, with 14 bases left in between. CDR3 sequence (DNA): TGTGCCAGCAGTTTAGTAACCGGGACAAACAATCAGCCCCAGCATTTT. Its protein product is CASSLVTGTNNQPQHF.

This clone was observed a handful of times. This rearrangement joins TRBV6-6 to TRBJ2-1; D perhaps matches TRBD2 (5 bases). This CDR3 has 12 amino acids. Trimming left V 7 bases short and J 7 bases short, with 11 bases between. The V gene's germline CDR1 is MNHNY and CDR2 SVGAGI (reference sequence). The CDR3 bases are TGTGCCAGCAAACGGGGAGAAAATGAGCAGTTCTTC. Its translation: CASKRGENEQFF.

This chain uses TRBV7-2 with TRBJ2-5; 9 bases agree with TRBD2. Germline CDR1 SGHTA, CDR2 FQGNSA. Unmatched junction bases numbered 10, after V lost 5 bases and J lost 3 bases. The CDR3 is 16 amino acids. The CDR3 region has the DNA TGTGCCAGCAGCCACCTTTCTGGCGGGGGGGAAGAGACCCAGTACTTC. This sequence encodes CASSHLSGGGEETQYF. The variable domain in full, with the rest retrieved from reference TRBV7-2 and TRBJ2-5, is GAGVSQSPSNKVTEKGKDVELRCDPISGHTALYWYRQSLGQGLEFLIYFQGNSAPDKSGLPSDRFSAERTGGSVSTLTIQRTQQEDSAVYLCASSHLSGGGEETQYFGPGTRLLVL.

This clone was observed a single time. The rearrangement links TRBV4-2 to TRBJ2-5; D might be TRBD2 (7 bases). Germline V gives CDR1 LGHNA, CDR2 YNFKEQ. The CDR3 sequence is 16 residues long. V was cut by 0 bases and J by 5 bases, with 16 bases left in between. The CDR3 spells CASSQEVGGPGETQYF. The CDR3 region has the DNA TGTGCCAGCAGCCAAGAGGTGGGGGGGCCAGGGGAGACCCAGTACTTC.

This clone appeared a single time. This chain uses TRBV2 with TRBJ1-5, with D maybe TRBD1 (6 bases). The CDR3 runs to 15 residues. Trimming took off 4 bases at V and 2 bases at J, with 12 bases between the two ends. Germline V gene sequence: CDR1 SNHLY, CDR2 FYNNEI. The CDR3 is CASSGENRGNQPQHF. For the CDR3, the DNA is TGTGCCAGCAGTGGAGAAAACAGGGGCAATCAGCCCCAGCATTTT.

This sequence joins TRBV27 and TRBJ1-2; 9 bases map to TRBD1. The length of the CDR3 is 14 residues. Trimming removed 10 bases from V and 5 bases from J; junction bases left unmatched: 11. The germline V gene has CDR1 MNHEY and CDR2 SMNVEV (reference sequence). Here the CDR3 reads CATGLQGAGYGYTF. The CDR3 region has the DNA TGTGCCACCGGACTACAGGGGGCAGGGTATGGCTACACCTTC.

V gene TRBV19 combines with J gene TRBJ2-5, with TRBD1 identical over 8 bases. This CDR3 has 16 residues. From germline, CDR1 is LNHDA and CDR2 SQIVND (reference sequence). With V trimmed by 2 bases and J by 7 bases, 12 bases remained unmatched. The CDR3 loop is CASSITRGQAPGTQYF. The CDR3 DNA follows: TGTGCCAGTAGTATAACCCGGGGACAGGCTCCTGGGACCCAGTACTTC.

This chain links TRBV28 with TRBJ2-2; unclear D gene. This CDR3 is 12 amino acids long. Germline values: CDR1 MDHEN, CDR2 SYDVKM. V lost 6 bases and J 5 bases, leaving 7 bases between the germline ends. The CDR3 protein is CASSPLTGELFF. CDR3 coding DNA: TGTGCCAGCAGCCCCTTAACCGGGGAGCTGTTTTTT.

The CDR3 coding sequence is TGTGCCAGCAGCGCGTCGGGTAACTATGGCTACACCTTC. Translated: CASSASGNYGYTF. The chain couples TRBV9 to TRBJ1-2, with D unresolved. The CDR3 extends over 13 amino acids. Trimming cost V 3 bases and J 1 base, with 7 bases left between them. From germline, CDR1 is SGDLS and CDR2 YYNGEE. The whole variable domain, remainder taken from reference TRBV9 and TRBJ1-2, is DSGVTQTPKHLITATGQRVTLRCSPRSGDLSVYWYQQSLDQGLQFLIQYYNGEERAKGNILERFSAQQFPDLHSELNLSSLELGDSALYFCASSASGNYGYTFGSGTRLTVV.

The genes are TRBV29-1 and TRBJ2-5; TRBD2 might be the D (5 bases). Trimming cost V 8 bases and J 4 bases, with 17 bases left between them. This CDR3 is built from 13 residues. Germline loops: CDR1 SQVTM, CDR2 ANQGSEA. The chain's CDR3 is CSRTGGRRETQYF. CDR3 DNA sequence: TGCAGCCGAACCGGAGGACGCAGAGAGACCCAGTACTTC.